This paragraph covers one T cell receptor beta chain sequence. The target antigen is unknown. Axillary draining lymph nodes of breast cancer patients supplied the node samples. Germline CDR1 reads LNHDA; CDR2 reads SQIVND (reference sequence). The CDR3 has 14 amino acids. V trimming: 6 bases; J trimming: 3 bases; junction bases outside the gene matches: 7. From the multiplex PCR reads, TCRdb called clonotypes with MiXCR, one entry per CDR3 protein. The profile shows roughly 130,000 distinct CDR3 sequences, approximately 32% of them singletons. These data are taken from a study of breast tumors, draining lymph nodes, adjacent tissues. Study observations and caveats: Tumors had less TCR diversity than lymph nodes, more than nontumor tissue.

Sequenced: axillary lymph node tissue. This receptor was identified in a female donor with breast cancer. Some clones in this sample may be carry-over from other donors' samples. This chain uses TRBV19 with TRBJ1-1; TRBD1 agrees at 7 bases. CDR3 DNA: TGTGCCAGTAGGACAGGGTTGAAGGACACTGAAGCTTTCTTT. This encodes CASRTGLKDTEAFF.